One T cell receptor (beta chain) is described in this entry. Its antigen is not identified. This entry comes from a study of cytomegalovirus exposure and HLA in healthy donors. In the PCR, 60 Vbeta and 13 Jbeta primers were used. Method: immunoSEQ multiplex PCR; TCRdb's copy keeps in-frame clones and lacks some. The sample has 150,000 to 200,000 clones; just under 80% are singletons. Findings and limits, study-wide: V- and J-gene trimming in TCR beta was tied to a missense DCLRE1C variant by an analysis performed later. The authors listed 150 to 200 TCR beta chains as cytomegalovirus-associated. Rates of TCR association differed by HLA locus in a later analysis, with DRB1 highest and HLA-C lowest.

Germline V lookup: CDR1 SGHNT, CDR2 YENEEA. The CDR3 has 18 amino acids. V shed 5 bases and J shed 0 bases, with 20 bases lying between them. The material sequenced was PBMCs. This TCR derives from a woman aged 25 to 39 in good health and CMV-seronegative. V usage is TRBV11-3 and J usage is TRBJ1-3, with D tentatively TRBD1 (5 bases). The DNA for the CDR3 is TGTGCCAGCAGCCCCTACGATACAGGAATCTACTCTGGAAACACCATATATTTT. Translating it yields CASSPYDTGIYSGNTIYF.